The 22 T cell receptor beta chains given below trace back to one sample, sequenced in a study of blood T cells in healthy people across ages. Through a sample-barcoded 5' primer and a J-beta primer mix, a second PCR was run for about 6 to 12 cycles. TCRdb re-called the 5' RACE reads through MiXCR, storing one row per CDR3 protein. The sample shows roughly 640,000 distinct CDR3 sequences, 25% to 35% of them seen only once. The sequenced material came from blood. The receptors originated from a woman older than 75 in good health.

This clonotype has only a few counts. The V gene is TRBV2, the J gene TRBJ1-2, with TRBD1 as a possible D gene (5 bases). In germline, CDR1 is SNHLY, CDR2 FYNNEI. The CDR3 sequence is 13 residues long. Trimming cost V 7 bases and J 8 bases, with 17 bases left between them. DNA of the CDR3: TGTGCCAGCATCAAGGAGAGGGGTGGCGGCTACACCTTC. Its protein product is CASIKERGGGYTF.

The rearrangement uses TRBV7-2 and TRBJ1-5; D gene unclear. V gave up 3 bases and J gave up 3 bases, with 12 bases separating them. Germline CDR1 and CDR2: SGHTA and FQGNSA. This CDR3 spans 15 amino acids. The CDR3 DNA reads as TGTGCCAGCAGCTTGGACCTGAATCCCAATCAGCCCCAGCATTTT. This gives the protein CASSLDLNPNQPQHF. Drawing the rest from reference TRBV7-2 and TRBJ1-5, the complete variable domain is GAGVSQSPSNKVTEKGKDVELRCDPISGHTALYWYRQSLGQGLEFLIYFQGNSAPDKSGLPSDRFSAERTGGSVSTLTIQRTQQEDSAVYLCASSLDLNPNQPQHFGDGTRLSIL.

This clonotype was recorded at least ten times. The CDR3 bases are TGTGCCAGCAGCCAAGATCCCACGGACCCCGTTCGGTATTTT. Protein sequence: CASSQDPTDPVRYF. The chain recombines TRBV4-2 with TRBJ2-3; the D is unclear. The V gene's germline CDR1 is LGHNA and CDR2 YNFKEQ. The CDR3 is made up of 14 amino acids. Between the trimmed V and J ends, which lost 0 bases and 14 bases, there was a span of 18 bases.

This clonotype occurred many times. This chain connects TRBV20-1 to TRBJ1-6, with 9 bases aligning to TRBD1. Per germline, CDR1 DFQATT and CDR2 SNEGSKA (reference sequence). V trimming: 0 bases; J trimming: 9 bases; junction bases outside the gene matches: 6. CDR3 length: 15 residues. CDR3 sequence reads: CSARDVGQGSSPLHF. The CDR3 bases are TGCAGTGCTAGAGATGTCGGACAGGGGAGTTCACCCCTCCACTTT.

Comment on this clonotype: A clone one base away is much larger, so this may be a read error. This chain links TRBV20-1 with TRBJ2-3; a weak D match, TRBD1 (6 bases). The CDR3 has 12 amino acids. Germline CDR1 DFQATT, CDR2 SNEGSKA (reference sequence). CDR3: CSADRRTDAQYF. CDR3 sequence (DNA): TGCAGTGCGGACAGACGCACAGATGCGCAGTATTTT.

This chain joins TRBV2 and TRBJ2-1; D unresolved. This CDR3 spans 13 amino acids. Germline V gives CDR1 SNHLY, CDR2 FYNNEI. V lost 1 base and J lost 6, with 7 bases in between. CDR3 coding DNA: TGTGCCAGCAGTGAAGTCACGGTCAATGAGCAGTTCTTC. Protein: CASSEVTVNEQFF.

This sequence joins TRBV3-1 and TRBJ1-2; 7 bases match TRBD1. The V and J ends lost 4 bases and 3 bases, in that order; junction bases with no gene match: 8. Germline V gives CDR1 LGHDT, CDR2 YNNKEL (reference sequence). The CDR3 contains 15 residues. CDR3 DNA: TGTGCCAGCAGCCGGCGAGGGGGCGAGGACTATGGCTACACCTTC. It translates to CASSRRGGEDYGYTF.

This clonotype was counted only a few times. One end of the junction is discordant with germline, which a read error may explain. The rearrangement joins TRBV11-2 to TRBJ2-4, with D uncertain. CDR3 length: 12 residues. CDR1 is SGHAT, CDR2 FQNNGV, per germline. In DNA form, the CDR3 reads TGTGCCAGCAACTTAGTTCGGGCAATTCAGTACTTC. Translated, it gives CASNLVRAIQYF.

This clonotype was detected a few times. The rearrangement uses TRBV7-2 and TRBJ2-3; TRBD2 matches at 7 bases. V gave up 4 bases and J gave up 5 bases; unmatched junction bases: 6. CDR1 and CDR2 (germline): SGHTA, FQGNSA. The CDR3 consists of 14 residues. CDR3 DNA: TGTGCCAGCAGCTCAGGACTAGTAAGAGATACGCAGTATTTT. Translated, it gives CASSSGLVRDTQYF.

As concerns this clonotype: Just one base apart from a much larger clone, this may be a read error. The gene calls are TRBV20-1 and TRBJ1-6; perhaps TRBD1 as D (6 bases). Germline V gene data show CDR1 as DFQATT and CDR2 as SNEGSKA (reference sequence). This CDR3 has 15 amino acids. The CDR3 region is CSVADSSEINSPPHF. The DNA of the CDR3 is TGCAGTGTAGCGGACAGCTCCGAAATTAATTCACCCCCCCACTTT.

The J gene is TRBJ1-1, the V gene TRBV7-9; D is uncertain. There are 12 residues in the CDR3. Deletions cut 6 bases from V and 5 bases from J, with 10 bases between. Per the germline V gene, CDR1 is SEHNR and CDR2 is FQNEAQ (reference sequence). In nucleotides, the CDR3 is TGTGCCAGCAGAATCATGGAGACTGAAGCTTTCTTT. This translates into CASRIMETEAFF.

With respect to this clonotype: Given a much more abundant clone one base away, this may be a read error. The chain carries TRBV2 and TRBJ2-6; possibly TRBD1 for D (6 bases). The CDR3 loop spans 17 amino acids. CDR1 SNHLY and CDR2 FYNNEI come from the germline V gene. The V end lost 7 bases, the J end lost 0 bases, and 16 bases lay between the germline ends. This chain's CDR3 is CASIGNRDNSGANVLTF. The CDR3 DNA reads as TGTGCCAGCATAGGGAACAGGGACAACTCTGGGGCCAACGTCCTGACTTTC.

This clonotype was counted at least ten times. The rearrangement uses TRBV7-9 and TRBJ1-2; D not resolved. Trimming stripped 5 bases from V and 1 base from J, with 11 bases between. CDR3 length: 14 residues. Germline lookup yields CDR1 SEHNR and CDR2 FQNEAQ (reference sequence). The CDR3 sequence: CASSPRTLNYGYTF. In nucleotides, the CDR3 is TGTGCCAGCAGCCCGCGGACCCTTAACTATGGCTACACCTTC.

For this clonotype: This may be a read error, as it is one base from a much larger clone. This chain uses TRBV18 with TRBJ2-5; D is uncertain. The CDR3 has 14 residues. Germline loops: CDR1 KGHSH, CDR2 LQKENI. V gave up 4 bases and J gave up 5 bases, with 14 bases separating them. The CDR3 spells CASSLPVARETQYF. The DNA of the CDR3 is TGTGCCAGCTCACTACCGGTAGCTCGGGAGACCCAGTACTTC.

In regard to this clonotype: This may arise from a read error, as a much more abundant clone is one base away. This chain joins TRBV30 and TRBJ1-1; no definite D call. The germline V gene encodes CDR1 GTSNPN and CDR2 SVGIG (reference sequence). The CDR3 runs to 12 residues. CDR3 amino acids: CTWSGVNTEAFF. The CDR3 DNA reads TGTACCTGGAGCGGGGTGAACACTGAAGCTTTCTTT.

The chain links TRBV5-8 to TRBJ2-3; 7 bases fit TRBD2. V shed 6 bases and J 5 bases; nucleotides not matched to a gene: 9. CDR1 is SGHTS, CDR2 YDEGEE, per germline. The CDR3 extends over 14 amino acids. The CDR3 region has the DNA TGTGCCAGCAACCTTAATAGCGGGTTAGATACGCAGTATTTT. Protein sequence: CASNLNSGLDTQYF.

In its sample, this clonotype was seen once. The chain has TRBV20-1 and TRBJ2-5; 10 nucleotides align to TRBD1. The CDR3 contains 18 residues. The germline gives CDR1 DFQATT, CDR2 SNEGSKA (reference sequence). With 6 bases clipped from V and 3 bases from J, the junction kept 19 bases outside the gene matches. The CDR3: CSADPPLTGGEGKETQYF. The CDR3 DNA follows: TGCAGTGCCGACCCGCCCTTGACAGGGGGCGAGGGAAAAGAGACCCAGTACTTC.

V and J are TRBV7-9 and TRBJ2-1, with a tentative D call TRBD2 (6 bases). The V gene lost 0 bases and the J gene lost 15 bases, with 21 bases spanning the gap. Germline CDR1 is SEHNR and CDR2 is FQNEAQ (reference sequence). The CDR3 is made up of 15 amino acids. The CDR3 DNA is TGTGCCAGCAGCTTAGCGACTAGTTCTATTGAGACCCGGTTCTTC. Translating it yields CASSLATSSIETRFF.

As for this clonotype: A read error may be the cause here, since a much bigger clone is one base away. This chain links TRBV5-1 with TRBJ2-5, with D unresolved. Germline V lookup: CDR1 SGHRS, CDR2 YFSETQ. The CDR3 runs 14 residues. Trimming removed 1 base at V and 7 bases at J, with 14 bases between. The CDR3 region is CASSLNGIRGTQYF. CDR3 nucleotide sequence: TGCGCCAGCAGCTTGAATGGAATTAGAGGGACCCAGTACTTC. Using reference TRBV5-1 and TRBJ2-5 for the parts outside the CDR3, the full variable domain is KAGVTQTPRYLIKTRGQQVTLSCSPISGHRSVSWYQQTPGQGLQFLFEYFSETQRNKGNFPGRFSGRQFSNSRSEMNVSTLELGDSALYLCASSLNGIRGTQYFGPGTRLLVL.

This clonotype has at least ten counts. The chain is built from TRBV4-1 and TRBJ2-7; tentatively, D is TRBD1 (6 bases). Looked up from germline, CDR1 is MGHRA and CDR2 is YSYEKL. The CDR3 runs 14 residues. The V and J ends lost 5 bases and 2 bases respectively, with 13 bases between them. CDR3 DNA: TGCGCCAGCAGCTACAGGGCACTAGCCTACGAGCAGTACTTC. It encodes CASSYRALAYEQYF.

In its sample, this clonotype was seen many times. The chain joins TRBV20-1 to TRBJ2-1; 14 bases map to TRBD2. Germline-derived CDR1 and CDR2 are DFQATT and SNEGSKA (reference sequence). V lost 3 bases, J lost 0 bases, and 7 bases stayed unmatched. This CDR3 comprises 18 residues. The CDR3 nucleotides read TGCAGTGCTAGGTGGCCGGGACTAGCGGGGGACTCCTACAATGAGCAGTTCTTC. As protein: CSARWPGLAGDSYNEQFF.

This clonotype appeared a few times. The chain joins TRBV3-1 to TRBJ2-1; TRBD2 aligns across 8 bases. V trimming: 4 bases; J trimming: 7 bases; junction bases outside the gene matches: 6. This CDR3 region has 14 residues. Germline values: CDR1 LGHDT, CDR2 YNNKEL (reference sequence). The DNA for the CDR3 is TGTGCCAGCAGCCTGGCCGGGACTAGGAATGAGCAGTTCTTC. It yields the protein CASSLAGTRNEQFF.